Listed below are T cell receptor beta chains from one sample, sequenced in a study of T cell responses to AZD1222 COVID-19 vaccine. TCRdb's copy holds only in-frame clones and misses some; the assay was immunoSEQ multiplex PCR. The table shows around 84,000 clones, with approximately 92% occurring only once. Sequenced here: peripheral blood, sampled on day 0 of AZD1222 vaccination. The receptors were sampled from an adult in good health. The CDR3 runs from the conserved cysteine through the conserved F or W. The order of the fields is D gene, clone size, V gene, J gene, CDR3 DNA, CDR3 protein. A D gene is named only where the DNA matches it firmly. Expanded clones are given a class, and other clones once, few, many or no size at all.

D gene: TRBD1
clone size: NA
V gene: TRBV28
J gene: TRBJ1-5
CDR3 DNA: TGTGCCAGCACCCCTGGGGGACAGGGAGGCAATCAGCCCCAGCATTTT
CDR3 protein: CASTPGGQGGNQPQHF

D gene: NA
clone size: NA
V gene: TRBV7-9
J gene: TRBJ1-2
CDR3 DNA: TGTGCCAGCAGCTTAGCCGTAAACTATGGCTACACCTTC
CDR3 protein: CASSLAVNYGYTF

D gene: NA
clone size: NA
V gene: TRBV14
J gene: TRBJ2-5
CDR3 DNA: TGTGCCAGCAGCCACAGGGTGAGAGATCAAGAGACCCAGTACTTC
CDR3 protein: CASSHRVRDQETQYF

D gene: TRBD2
clone size: NA
V gene: TRBV19
J gene: TRBJ2-1
CDR3 DNA: TGTGCCAGTAGTATAGATCGGGGGACTATTTACAATGAGCAGTTCTTC
CDR3 protein: CASSIDRGTIYNEQFF

D gene: TRBD1
clone size: NA
V gene: TRBV28
J gene: TRBJ1-1
CDR3 DNA: TGTGCCAGCAGGGGGACAGCGAACACTGAAGCTTTCTTT
CDR3 protein: CASRGTANTEAFF

D gene: TRBD1
clone size: NA
V gene: TRBV7-2
J gene: TRBJ2-1
CDR3 DNA: TGTGCCAGCAGTAAACCAGACAGGGCCCATGAGCAGTTCTTC
CDR3 protein: CASSKPDRAHEQFF

D gene: NA
clone size: NA
V gene: TRBV28
J gene: TRBJ1-3
CDR3 DNA: TGTGCCAGCGGGCTTACTTACTCTGGAAACACCATATATTTT
CDR3 protein: CASGLTYSGNTIYF

D gene: NA
clone size: NA
V gene: TRBV12-3/TRBV12-4
J gene: TRBJ1-4
CDR3 DNA: TGTGCCAGCAGTTTGGGGCAGCATGAAAAACTGTTTTTT
CDR3 protein: CASSLGQHEKLFF

D gene: TRBD1
clone size: NA
V gene: TRBV5-1
J gene: TRBJ2-7
CDR3 DNA: TGCGCCAGCAGCTCCCCCTTTACAGGGGCGACCTCCTACGAGCAGTACTTC
CDR3 protein: CASSSPFTGATSYEQYF

D gene: NA
clone size: NA
V gene: TRBV5-1
J gene: TRBJ1-1
CDR3 DNA: TGCGCCAGCAGCTCCGGTCGGGGGTTTGGGACTGAAGCTTTCTTT
CDR3 protein: CASSSGRGFGTEAFF

D gene: NA
clone size: NA
V gene: TRBV11-3
J gene: TRBJ2-5
CDR3 DNA: TGTGCCAGCAGCGGCGCCCTACAAGAGACCCAGTACTTC
CDR3 protein: CASSGALQETQYF

D gene: NA
clone size: NA
V gene: TRBV5-4
J gene: TRBJ2-7
CDR3 DNA: TGTGCCAGCAGCTTGGCCGGCATTCTAGGGCAGTACTTC
CDR3 protein: CASSLAGILGQYF

D gene: NA
clone size: NA
V gene: TRBV6-6
J gene: TRBJ2-7
CDR3 DNA: TGTGCCAGCAGTTACGCTCTTGGCTCCTACGAGCAGTACTTC
CDR3 protein: CASSYALGSYEQYF

D gene: NA
clone size: NA
V gene: TRBV30
J gene: TRBJ1-6
CDR3 DNA: TGTGCTACTCCATCTGTGGCGAATAATTCACCCCTCCACTTT
CDR3 protein: CATPSVANNSPLHF

D gene: TRBD2
clone size: NA
V gene: TRBV4-3
J gene: TRBJ2-7
CDR3 DNA: TGCGCCAGCAGCCAAGAAGCGGGAACTTACGAGCAGTACTTC
CDR3 protein: CASSQEAGTYEQYF

D gene: TRBD1
clone size: NA
V gene: TRBV28
J gene: TRBJ1-5
CDR3 DNA: TGTGCCAGCAGTCTCAAGACAGGGAACCTAAATCAGCCCCAGCATTTT
CDR3 protein: CASSLKTGNLNQPQHF

D gene: NA
clone size: NA
V gene: TRBV7-6
J gene: TRBJ2-1
CDR3 DNA: TGTGCCGGCCTAAGGGGTTCCCTTTTCTACAATGAGCAGTTCTTC
CDR3 protein: CAGLRGSLFYNEQFF

D gene: NA
clone size: NA
V gene: TRBV24-1
J gene: TRBJ2-3
CDR3 DNA: TGTGCCACCAGTGATCGGCTCGGGGGCACAGATACGCAGTATTTT
CDR3 protein: CATSDRLGGTDTQYF

D gene: TRBD1
clone size: NA
V gene: TRBV10-3
J gene: TRBJ1-4
CDR3 DNA: TGTGCCATCAGTGAGTCGGACAGGGGGGTTGAAAAACTGTTTTTT
CDR3 protein: CAISESDRGVEKLFF

D gene: NA
clone size: NA
V gene: TRBV14
J gene: TRBJ2-3
CDR3 DNA: TGTGCCAGCAGCCAAGCTGCTACGCAGTATTTT
CDR3 protein: CASSQAATQYF

D gene: NA
clone size: NA
V gene: TRBV7-2
J gene: TRBJ1-1
CDR3 DNA: TGTGCCAGCAGCTTTTACGGGGGAATGGCTTTCTTT
CDR3 protein: CASSFYGGMAFF

D gene: TRBD1
clone size: NA
V gene: TRBV19
J gene: TRBJ2-1
CDR3 DNA: TGTGCCAGTAGACAGGGGCCTCGGGCCGTTGAGCAGTTCTTC
CDR3 protein: CASRQGPRAVEQFF

D gene: NA
clone size: NA
V gene: TRBV5-6
J gene: TRBJ2-7
CDR3 DNA: TGTGCCAGCAGCCGGGAAGGGTTCGAGCAGTACTTC
CDR3 protein: CASSREGFEQYF

D gene: NA
clone size: NA
V gene: TRBV20-1
J gene: TRBJ1-2
CDR3 DNA: TGCAGTGCTAGTGGGACAAGGGGGAGCTACACCTTC
CDR3 protein: CSASGTRGSYTF

D gene: NA
clone size: NA
V gene: TRBV4-2
J gene: TRBJ2-3
CDR3 DNA: TGTGCCAGCAGCCAAGATGGATCCACAGATACGCAGTATTTT
CDR3 protein: CASSQDGSTDTQYF

D gene: NA
clone size: NA
V gene: TRBV3-1/TRBV3-2
J gene: TRBJ1-4
CDR3 DNA: TGTGCCAGCAGCCAAGATTGGGCAGGGTCTGAAAAACTGTTTTTT
CDR3 protein: CASSQDWAGSEKLFF

D gene: TRBD1
clone size: once
V gene: TRBV6-5
J gene: TRBJ2-7
CDR3 DNA: TGTGCCAGCAGTTACTCGGGGGACAGATCCTACGAGCAGTACTTC
CDR3 protein: CASSYSGDRSYEQYF

D gene: NA
clone size: NA
V gene: TRBV6-5
J gene: TRBJ2-1
CDR3 DNA: TGTGCCAGCAGTTTCAATGAGCAGTTCTTC
CDR3 protein: CASSFNEQFF

D gene: NA
clone size: few
V gene: TRBV7-6
J gene: TRBJ1-3
CDR3 DNA: TGTGCCAGCAGCTTAAATTCATACCGGGGCTCGGCAGGAAACACCATATATTTT
CDR3 protein: CASSLNSYRGSAGNTIYF

D gene: TRBD1
clone size: NA
V gene: TRBV6-5
J gene: TRBJ1-1
CDR3 DNA: TGTGCCAGCAGGGATACAGGGGGAAGCACTGAAGCTTTCTTT
CDR3 protein: CASRDTGGSTEAFF

D gene: NA
clone size: NA
V gene: TRBV11-2
J gene: TRBJ2-1
CDR3 DNA: TGTGCCAGCAGCTTAGTCTTCCGCCATGAGCAGTTCTTC
CDR3 protein: CASSLVFRHEQFF

D gene: TRBD2
clone size: NA
V gene: TRBV30
J gene: TRBJ2-3
CDR3 DNA: TGTGCCTGCCCCCGGGGCGGGAGGGTAGATACGCAGTATTTT
CDR3 protein: CACPRGGRVDTQYF

D gene: NA
clone size: NA
V gene: TRBV3-1/TRBV3-2
J gene: TRBJ1-2
CDR3 DNA: TGTGCCAGCAGCCTAAGGGAAGGCAACTATGGCTACACCTTC
CDR3 protein: CASSLREGNYGYTF

D gene: TRBD2
clone size: NA
V gene: TRBV5-4
J gene: TRBJ2-1
CDR3 DNA: TGTGCCAGCAGCTTAGCGGGGGGGACTTTAAATGAGCAGTTCTTC
CDR3 protein: CASSLAGGTLNEQFF

D gene: TRBD1
clone size: NA
V gene: TRBV6-6
J gene: TRBJ1-5
CDR3 DNA: TGTGCCAGCAGACAGGGGGGTGGTGGCAATCAGCCCCAGCATTTT
CDR3 protein: CASRQGGGGNQPQHF